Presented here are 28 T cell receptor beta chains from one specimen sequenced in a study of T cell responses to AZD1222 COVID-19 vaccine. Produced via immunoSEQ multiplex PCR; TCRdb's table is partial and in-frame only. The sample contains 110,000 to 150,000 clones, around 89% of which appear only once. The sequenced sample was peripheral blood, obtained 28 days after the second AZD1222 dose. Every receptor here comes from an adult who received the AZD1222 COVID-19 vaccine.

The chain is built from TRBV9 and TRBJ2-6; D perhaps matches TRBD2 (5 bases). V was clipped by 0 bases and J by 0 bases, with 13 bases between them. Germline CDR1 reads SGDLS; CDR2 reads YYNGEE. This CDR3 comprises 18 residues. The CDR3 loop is CASSVVGVRGSGANVLTF. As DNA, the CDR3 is TGTGCCAGCAGCGTAGTTGGAGTTCGGGGCTCTGGGGCCAACGTCCTGACTTTC.

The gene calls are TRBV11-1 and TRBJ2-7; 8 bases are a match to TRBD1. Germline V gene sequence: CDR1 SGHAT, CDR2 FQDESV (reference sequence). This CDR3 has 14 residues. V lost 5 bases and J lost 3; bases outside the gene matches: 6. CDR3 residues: CASSRRGQVYEQYF. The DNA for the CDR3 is TGTGCCAGCAGCCGGCGGGGACAGGTCTACGAGCAGTACTTC.

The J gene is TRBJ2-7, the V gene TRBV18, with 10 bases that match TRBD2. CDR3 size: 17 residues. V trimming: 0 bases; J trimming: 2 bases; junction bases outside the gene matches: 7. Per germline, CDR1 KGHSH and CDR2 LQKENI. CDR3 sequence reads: CASSPPGLAAEPYEQYF. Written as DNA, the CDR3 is TGTGCCAGCTCACCACCCGGACTAGCGGCGGAGCCCTACGAGCAGTACTTC.

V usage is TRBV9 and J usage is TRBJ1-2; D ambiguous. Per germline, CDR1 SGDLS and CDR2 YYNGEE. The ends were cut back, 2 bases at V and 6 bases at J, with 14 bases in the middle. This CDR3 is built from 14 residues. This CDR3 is CASSVGLLPNGYTF. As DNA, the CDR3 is TGTGCCAGCAGCGTCGGACTTCTACCTAATGGCTACACCTTC.

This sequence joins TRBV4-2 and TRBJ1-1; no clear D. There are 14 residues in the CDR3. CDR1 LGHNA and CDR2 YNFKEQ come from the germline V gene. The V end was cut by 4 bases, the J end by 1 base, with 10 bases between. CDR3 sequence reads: CASSLEDQNTEAFF. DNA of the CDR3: TGTGCCAGCAGCCTGGAGGACCAGAACACTGAAGCTTTCTTT.

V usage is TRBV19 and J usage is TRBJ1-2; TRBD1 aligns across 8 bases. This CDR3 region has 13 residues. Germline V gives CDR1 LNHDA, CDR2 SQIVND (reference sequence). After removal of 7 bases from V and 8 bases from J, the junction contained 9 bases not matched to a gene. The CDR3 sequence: CASITDRAGGYTF. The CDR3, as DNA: TGTGCCAGTATCACGGACAGGGCGGGAGGCTACACCTTC.

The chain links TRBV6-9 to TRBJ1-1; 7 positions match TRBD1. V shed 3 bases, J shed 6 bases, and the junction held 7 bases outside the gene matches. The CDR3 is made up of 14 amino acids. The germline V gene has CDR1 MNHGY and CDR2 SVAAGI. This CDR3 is CASSYAGDRSEAFF. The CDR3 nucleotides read TGTGCCAGCAGTTACGCAGGGGACAGATCTGAAGCTTTCTTT.

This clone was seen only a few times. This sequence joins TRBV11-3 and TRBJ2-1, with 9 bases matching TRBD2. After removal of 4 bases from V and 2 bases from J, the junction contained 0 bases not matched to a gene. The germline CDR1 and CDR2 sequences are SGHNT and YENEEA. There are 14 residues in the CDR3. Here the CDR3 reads CASSSSGTYNEQFF. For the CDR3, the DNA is TGTGCCAGCAGCTCTAGCGGGACCTACAATGAGCAGTTCTTC.

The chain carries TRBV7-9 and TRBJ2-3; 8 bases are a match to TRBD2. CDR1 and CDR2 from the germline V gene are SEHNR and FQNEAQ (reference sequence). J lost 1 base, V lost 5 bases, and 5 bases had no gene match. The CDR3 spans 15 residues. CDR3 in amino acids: CASSRSTSGTDTQYF. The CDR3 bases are TGTGCCAGCAGCCGTTCGACTAGCGGCACAGATACGCAGTATTTT.

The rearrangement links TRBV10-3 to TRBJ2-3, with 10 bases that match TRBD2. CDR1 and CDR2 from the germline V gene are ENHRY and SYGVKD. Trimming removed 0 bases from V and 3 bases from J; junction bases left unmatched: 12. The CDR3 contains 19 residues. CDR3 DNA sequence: TGTGCCATCAGTGAGTCGCAAGCGGGGGGGCCAGTCGAGACAGATACGCAGTATTTT. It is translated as CAISESQAGGPVETDTQYF.

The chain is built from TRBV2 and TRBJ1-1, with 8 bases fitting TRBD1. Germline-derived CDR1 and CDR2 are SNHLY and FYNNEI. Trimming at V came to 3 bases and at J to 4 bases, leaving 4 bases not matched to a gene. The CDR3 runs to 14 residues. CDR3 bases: TGTGCCAGCAGTGACCAGGGGGCGGCCACTGAAGCTTTCTTT. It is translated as CASSDQGAATEAFF.

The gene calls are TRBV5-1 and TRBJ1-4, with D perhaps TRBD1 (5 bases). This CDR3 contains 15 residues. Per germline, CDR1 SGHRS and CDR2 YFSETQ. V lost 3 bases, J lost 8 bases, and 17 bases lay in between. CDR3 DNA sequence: TGCGCCAGCAGCTCCGCCTTTGGGCAGGGAGAAAAACTGTTTTTT. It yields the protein CASSSAFGQGEKLFF.

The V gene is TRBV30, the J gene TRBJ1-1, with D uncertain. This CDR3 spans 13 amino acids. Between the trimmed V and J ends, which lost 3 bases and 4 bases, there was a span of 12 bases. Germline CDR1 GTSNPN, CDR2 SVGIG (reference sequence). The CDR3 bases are TGTGCCTGGAGATGGCTCGAAGGCACTGAAGCTTTCTTT. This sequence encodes CAWRWLEGTEAFF. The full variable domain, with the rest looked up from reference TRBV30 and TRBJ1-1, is SQTIHQWPATLVQPVGSPLSLECTVEGTSNPNLYWYRQAAGRGLQLLFYSVGIGQISSEVPQNLSASRPQDRQFILSSKKLLLSDSGFYLCAWRWLEGTEAFFGQGTRLTVV.

The CDR3 sequence is CASSIRAGPSYEQFF. The CDR3 DNA follows: TGTGCCAGTAGTATTCGAGCGGGCCCATCCTATGAGCAGTTCTTC. This chain links TRBV19 with TRBJ2-1, with a tentative D call TRBD2 (6 bases). CDR1 LNHDA and CDR2 SQIVND come from the germline V gene (reference sequence). The CDR3 length is 15 residues. V lost 3 bases to trimming and J lost 8 bases, with 17 bases between them. The whole variable domain, filled in from reference TRBV19 and TRBJ2-1, reads DGGITQSPKYLFRKEGQNVTLSCEQNLNHDAMYWYRQDPGQGLRLIYYSQIVNDFQKGDIAEGYSVSREKKESFPLTVTSAQKNPTAFYLCASSIRAGPSYEQFFGPGTRLTVL.

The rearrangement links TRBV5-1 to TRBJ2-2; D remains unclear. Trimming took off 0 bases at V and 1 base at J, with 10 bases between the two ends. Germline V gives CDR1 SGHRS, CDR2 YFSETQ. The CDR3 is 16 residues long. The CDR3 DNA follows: TGCGCCAGCAGCTTGGTCGTGGGTGGGAACACCGGGGAGCTGTTTTTT. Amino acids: CASSLVVGGNTGELFF.

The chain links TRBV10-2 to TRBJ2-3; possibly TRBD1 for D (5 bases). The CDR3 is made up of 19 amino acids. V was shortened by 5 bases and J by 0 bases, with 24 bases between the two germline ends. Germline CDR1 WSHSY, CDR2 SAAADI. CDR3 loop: CASSQTLGNTHRSTDTQYF. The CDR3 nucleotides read TGCGCCAGCAGTCAAACCCTGGGAAACACCCACAGGAGCACAGATACGCAGTATTTT.

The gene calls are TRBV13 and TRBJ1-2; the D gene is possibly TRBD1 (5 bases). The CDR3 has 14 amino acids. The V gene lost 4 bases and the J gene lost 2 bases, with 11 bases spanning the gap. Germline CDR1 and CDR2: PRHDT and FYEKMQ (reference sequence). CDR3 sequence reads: CASSSWDGNYGYTF. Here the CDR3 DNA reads TGTGCCAGCAGCTCCTGGGACGGAAACTATGGCTACACCTTC.

The CDR3 is CASSPIGDEQYF. Here the CDR3 DNA reads TGTGCCAGCTCACCAATAGGGGACGAGCAGTACTTC. The V and J genes are TRBV18 and TRBJ2-7; maybe TRBD1 (5 bases). The ends were cut back, 2 bases at V and 5 bases at J, with 7 bases in the middle. Germline V lookup: CDR1 KGHSH, CDR2 LQKENI. CDR3 length: 12 residues. Filled out from reference TRBV18 and TRBJ2-7, the complete variable domain reads NAGVMQNPRHLVRRRGQEARLRCSPMKGHSHVYWYRQLPEEGLKFMVYLQKENIIDESGMPKERFSAEFPKEGPSILRIQQVVRGDSAAYFCASSPIGDEQYFGPGTRLTVT.

DNA of the CDR3: TGTGCCACCAGTGGGGGGACAAGTAATTGGTCTGGCTACACCTTC. Encoded protein: CATSGGTSNWSGYTF. The genes are TRBV24-1 and TRBJ1-2, with a weak D call TRBD1 (6 bases). This CDR3 has 15 residues. Germline assignment: CDR1 KGHDR and CDR2 SFDVKD. Trimming stripped 5 bases from V and 7 bases from J, with 19 bases between.

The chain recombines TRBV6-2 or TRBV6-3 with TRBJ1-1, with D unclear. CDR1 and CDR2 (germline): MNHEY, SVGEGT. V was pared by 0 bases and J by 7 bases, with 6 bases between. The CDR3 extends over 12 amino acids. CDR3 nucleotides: TGTGCCAGCAGTTACTCGACCAGTGAAGCTTTCTTT. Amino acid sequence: CASSYSTSEAFF.

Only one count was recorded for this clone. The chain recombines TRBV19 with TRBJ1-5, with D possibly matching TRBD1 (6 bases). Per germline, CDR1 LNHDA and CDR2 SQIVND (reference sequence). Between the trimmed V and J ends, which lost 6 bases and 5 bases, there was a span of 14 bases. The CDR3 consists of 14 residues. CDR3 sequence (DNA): TGTGCCAGTAGCGGATGGAGGGGGTATCAGCCCCAGCATTTT. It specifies CASSGWRGYQPQHF. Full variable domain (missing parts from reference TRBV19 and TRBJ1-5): DGGITQSPKYLFRKEGQNVTLSCEQNLNHDAMYWYRQDPGQGLRLIYYSQIVNDFQKGDIAEGYSVSREKKESFPLTVTSAQKNPTAFYLCASSGWRGYQPQHFGDGTRLSIL.

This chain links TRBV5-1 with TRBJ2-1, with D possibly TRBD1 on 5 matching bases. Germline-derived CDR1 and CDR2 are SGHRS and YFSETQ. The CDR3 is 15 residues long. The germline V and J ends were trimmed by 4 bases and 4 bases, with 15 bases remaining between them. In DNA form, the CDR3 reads TGCGCCAGCAGCGCCCAGGGATCCGGTTACAATGAGCAGTTCTTC. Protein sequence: CASSAQGSGYNEQFF.

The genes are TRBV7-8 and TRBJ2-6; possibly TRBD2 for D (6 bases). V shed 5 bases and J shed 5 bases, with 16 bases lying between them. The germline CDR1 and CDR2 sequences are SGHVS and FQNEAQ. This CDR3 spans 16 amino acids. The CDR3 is CASSPPGGVWANVLTF. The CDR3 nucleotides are TGTGCCAGCAGCCCACCCGGCGGGGTCTGGGCCAACGTCCTGACTTTC.

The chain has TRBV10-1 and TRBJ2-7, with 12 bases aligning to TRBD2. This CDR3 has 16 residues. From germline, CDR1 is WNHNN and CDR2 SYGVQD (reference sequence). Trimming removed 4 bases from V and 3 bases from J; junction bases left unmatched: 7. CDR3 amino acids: CASSGLAGASRYEQYF. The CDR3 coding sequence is TGCGCCAGCAGTGGACTAGCGGGAGCATCGCGCTACGAGCAGTACTTC.

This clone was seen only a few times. In DNA form, the CDR3 reads TGTGCCAGCAGTTTATCCCTAGCGGGAGGTGGTGAGCAGTTCTTC. Translation: CASSLSLAGGGEQFF. This sequence joins TRBV27 and TRBJ2-1, with TRBD2 matching over 11 bases. V dropped 0 bases and J dropped 9; count of bases not matched to a gene: 4. This CDR3 comprises 15 residues. Germline CDR1 MNHEY, CDR2 SMNVEV (reference sequence).

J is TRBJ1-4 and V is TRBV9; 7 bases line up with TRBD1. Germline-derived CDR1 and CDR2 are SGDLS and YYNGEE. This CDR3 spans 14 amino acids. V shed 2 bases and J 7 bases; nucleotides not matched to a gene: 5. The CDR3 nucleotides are TGTGCCAGCAGCGTCGACAGGGAGGGTGAAAAACTGTTTTTT. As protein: CASSVDREGEKLFF. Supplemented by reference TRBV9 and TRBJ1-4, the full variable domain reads DSGVTQTPKHLITATGQRVTLRCSPRSGDLSVYWYQQSLDQGLQFLIQYYNGEERAKGNILERFSAQQFPDLHSELNLSSLELGDSALYFCASSVDREGEKLFFGSGTQLSVL.

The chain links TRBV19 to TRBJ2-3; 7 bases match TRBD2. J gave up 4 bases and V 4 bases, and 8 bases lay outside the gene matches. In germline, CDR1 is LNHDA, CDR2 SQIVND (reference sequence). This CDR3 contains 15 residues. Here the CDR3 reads CASSTPRGVSDTQYF. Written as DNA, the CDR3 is TGTGCCAGTAGTACCCCACGGGGGGTATCAGATACGCAGTATTTT.

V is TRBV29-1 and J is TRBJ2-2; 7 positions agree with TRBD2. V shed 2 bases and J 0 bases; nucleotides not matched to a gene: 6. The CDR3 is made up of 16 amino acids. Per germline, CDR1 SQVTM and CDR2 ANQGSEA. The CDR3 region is CSVEPLAGANTGELFF. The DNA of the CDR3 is TGCAGCGTTGAACCCTTGGCGGGAGCGAACACCGGGGAGCTGTTTTTT.